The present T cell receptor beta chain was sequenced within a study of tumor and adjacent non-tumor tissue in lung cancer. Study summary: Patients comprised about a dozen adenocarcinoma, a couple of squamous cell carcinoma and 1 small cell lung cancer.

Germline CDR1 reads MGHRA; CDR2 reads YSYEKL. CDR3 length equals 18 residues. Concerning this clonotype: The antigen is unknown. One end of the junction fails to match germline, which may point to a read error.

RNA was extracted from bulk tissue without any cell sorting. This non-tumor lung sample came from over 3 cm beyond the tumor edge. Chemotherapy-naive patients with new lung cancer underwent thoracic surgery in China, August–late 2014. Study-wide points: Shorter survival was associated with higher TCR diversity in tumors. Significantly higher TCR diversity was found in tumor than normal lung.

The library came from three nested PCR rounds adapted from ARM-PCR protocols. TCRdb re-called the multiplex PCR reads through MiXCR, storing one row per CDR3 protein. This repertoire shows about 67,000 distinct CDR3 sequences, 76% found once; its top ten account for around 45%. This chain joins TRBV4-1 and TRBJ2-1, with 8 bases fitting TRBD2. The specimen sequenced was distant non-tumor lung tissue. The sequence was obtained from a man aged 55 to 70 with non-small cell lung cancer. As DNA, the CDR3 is TGCGCCAGAAGCCAAGGCCGGCGGGAGGTCGGCTCCTACAGTGAGCAGTTCTTC. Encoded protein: CARSQGRREVGSYSEQFF.